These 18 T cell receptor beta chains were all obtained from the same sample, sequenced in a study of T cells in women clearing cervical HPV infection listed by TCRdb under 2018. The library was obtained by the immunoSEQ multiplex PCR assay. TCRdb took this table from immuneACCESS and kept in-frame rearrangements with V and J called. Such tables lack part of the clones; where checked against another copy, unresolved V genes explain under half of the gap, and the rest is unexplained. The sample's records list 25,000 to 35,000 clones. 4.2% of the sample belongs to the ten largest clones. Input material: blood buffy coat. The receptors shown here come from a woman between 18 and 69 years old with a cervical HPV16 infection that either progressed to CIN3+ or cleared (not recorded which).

CDR3 sequence reads: CASSPPSGVLPLHF. The part of the CDR3 DNA that was read is TGTGCCAGCTCACCACCGTCCGGGGTTCTTCCC. This sequence joins TRBV18 and TRBJ1-6, with D hard to call. The read ends 3 residues early relative to the CDR3; the germline J gene fills the gap. Germline V gene sequence: CDR1 KGHSH, CDR2 LQKENI. The CDR3 sequence is 14 residues long.

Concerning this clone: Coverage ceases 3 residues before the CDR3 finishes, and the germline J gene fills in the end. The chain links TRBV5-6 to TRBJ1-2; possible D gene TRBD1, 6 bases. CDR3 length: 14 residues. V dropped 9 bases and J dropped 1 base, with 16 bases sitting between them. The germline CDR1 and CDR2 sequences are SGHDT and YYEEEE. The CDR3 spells CATWYRDRNYGYTF. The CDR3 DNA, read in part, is TGTGCCACCTGGTACAGGGACCGTAACTATGGC.

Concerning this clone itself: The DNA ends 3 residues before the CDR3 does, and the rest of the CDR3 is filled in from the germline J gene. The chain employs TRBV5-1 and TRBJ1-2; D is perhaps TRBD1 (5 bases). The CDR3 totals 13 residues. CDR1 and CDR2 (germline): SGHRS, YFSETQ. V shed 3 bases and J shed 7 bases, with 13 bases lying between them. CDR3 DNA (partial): TGCGCCAGCAGCTCGGGGACCGGGGGTGGC. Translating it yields CASSSGTGGG. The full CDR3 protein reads CASSSGTGGGYTF. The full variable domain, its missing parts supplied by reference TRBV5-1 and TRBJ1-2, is KAGVTQTPRYLIKTRGQQVTLSCSPISGHRSVSWYQQTPGQGLQFLFEYFSETQRNKGNFPGRFSGRQFSNSRSEMNVSTLELGDSALYLCASSSGTGGGYTFGSGTRLTVV.

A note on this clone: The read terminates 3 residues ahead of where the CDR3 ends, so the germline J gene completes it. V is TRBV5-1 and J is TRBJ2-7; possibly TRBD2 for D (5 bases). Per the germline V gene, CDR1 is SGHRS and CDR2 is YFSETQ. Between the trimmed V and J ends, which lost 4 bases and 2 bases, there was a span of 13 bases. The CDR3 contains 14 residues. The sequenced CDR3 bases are TGCGCCAGCAGCAACCCTAGCAGAGCCTACGAG. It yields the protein CASSNPSRAYE. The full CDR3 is CASSNPSRAYEQYF.

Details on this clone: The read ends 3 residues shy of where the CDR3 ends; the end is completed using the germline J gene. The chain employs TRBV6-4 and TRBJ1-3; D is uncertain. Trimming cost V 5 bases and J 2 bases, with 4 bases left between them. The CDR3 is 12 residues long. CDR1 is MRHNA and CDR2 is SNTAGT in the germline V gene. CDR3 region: CASSQAGNTIYF. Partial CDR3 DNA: TGTGCCAGCAGTCAGGCTGGAAACACC.

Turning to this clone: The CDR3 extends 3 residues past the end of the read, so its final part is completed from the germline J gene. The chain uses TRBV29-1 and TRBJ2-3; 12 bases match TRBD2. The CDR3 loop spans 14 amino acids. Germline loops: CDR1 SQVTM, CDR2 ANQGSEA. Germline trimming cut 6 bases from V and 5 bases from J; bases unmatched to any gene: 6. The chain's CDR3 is CSVTSGSRGDTQYF. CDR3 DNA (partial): TGCAGCGTGACTAGCGGGAGTAGGGGAGATACG.

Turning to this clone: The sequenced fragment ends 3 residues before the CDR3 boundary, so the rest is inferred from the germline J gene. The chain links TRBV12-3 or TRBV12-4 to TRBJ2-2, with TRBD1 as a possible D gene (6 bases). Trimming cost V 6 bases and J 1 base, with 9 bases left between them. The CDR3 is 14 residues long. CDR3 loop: CASSLQGNTGELFF. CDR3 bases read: TGTGCCAGCAGCCTACAGGGGAACACCGGGGAG.

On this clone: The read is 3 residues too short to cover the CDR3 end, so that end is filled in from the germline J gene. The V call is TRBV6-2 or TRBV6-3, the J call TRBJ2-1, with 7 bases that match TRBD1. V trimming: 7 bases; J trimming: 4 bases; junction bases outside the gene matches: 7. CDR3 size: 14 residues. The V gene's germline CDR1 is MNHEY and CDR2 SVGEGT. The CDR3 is CASKQTGIYNEQFF. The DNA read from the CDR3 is TGTGCCAGCAAGCAGACAGGGATATACAATGAG.

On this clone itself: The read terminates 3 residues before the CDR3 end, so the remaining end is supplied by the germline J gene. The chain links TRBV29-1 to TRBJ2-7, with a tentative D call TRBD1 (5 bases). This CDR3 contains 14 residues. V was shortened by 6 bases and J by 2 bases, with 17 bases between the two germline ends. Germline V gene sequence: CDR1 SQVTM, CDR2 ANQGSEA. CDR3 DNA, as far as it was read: TGCAGCGTCGAGGCAGACAGCACTACCTACGAG. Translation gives CSVEADSTTYE. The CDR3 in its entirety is CSVEADSTTYEQYF.

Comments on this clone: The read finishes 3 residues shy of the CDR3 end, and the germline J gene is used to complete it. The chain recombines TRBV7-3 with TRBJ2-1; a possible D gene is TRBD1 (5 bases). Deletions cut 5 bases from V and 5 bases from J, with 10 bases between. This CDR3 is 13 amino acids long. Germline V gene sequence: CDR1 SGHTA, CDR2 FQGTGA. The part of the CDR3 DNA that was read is TGTGCCAGCAGCCAGGGCAGAAACAATGAG. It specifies CASSQGRNNE. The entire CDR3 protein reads CASSQGRNNEQFF.

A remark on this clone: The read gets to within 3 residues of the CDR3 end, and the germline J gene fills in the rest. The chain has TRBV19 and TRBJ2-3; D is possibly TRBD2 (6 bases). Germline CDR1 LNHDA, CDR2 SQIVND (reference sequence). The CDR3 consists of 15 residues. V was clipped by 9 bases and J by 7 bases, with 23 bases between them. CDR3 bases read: TGTGCCAGCACCAGCGAGGGCGGGGTCCCTAATACG. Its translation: CASTSEGGVPNT. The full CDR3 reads CASTSEGGVPNTQYF.

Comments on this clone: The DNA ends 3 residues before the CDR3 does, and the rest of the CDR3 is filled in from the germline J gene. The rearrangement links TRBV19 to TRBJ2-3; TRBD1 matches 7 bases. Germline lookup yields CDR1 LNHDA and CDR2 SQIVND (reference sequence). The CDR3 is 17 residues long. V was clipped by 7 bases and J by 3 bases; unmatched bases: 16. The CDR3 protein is CASTSVLWDSTTDTQYF. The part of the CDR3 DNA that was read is TGTGCCAGTACCTCGGTTTTGTGGGACAGCACTACAGATACG.

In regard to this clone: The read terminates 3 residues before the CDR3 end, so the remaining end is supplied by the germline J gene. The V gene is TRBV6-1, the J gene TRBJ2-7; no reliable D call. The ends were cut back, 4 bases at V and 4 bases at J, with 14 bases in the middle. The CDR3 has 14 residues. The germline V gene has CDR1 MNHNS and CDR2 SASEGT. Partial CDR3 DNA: TGTGCCAGCAGTGGTGCACCAAGACATTACGAG. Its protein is CASSGAPRHYE. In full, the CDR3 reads CASSGAPRHYEQYF.

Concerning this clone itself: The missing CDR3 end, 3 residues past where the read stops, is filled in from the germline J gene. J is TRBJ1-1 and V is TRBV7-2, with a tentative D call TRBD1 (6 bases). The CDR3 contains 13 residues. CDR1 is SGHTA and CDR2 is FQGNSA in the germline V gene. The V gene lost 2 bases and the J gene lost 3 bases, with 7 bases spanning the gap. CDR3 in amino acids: CASSLPGDTEAFF. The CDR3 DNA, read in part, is TGTGCCAGCAGCTTACCAGGGGACACTGAA.

The CDR3 spells CASSPQGGGTDTQYF. The sequenced CDR3 bases are TGTGCCAGCAGCCCTCAGGGCGGGGGGACAGATACG. The chain couples TRBV5-4 to TRBJ2-3; 8 bases line up with TRBD2. The CDR3 is cut off 3 residues early in the read; its end comes from the germline J gene. The CDR3 has 15 amino acids. The V segment lost 4 bases and the J segment 3 bases; nucleotides outside the gene matches: 7. CDR1 is SGHNT, CDR2 YYREEE, per germline (reference sequence).

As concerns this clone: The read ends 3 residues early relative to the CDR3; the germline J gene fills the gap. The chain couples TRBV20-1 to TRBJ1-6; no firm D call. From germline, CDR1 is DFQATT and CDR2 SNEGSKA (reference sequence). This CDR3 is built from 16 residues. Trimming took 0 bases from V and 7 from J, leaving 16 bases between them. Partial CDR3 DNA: TGCAGTGCTAGAGATGTCGCCAGGAATTGGAATTCACCC. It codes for CSARDVARNWNSP. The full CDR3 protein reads CSARDVARNWNSPLHF.

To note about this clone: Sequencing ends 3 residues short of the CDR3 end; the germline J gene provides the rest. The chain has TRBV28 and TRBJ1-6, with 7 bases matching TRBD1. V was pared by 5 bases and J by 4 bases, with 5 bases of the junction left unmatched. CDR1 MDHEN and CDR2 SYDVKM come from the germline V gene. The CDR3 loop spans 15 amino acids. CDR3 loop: CASSPYRGYNSPLHF. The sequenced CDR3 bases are TGTGCCAGCAGTCCGTACAGGGGATATAATTCACCC.

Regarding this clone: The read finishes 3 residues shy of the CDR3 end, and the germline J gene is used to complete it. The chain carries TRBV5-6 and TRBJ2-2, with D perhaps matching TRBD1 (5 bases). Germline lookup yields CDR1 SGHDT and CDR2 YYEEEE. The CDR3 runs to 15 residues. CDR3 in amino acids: CASSLGGPTNEKLFF. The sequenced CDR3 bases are TGTGCCAGCAGCTTGGGGGGCCCAACTAATGAAAAG.